Detailed here is one T cell receptor (beta chain). These data originate in a study of control samples from healthy donors and cancer patients. Using immunoSEQ multiplex PCR, the repertoire was profiled, and TCRdb retains in-frame clones only, with some absent. The sample's table shows about 210,000 clones. Germline V gene data show CDR1 as SGHRS and CDR2 as YFSETQ. Trimming removed 2 bases from V and 8 bases from J; junction bases left unmatched: 8. The CDR3 covers 16 residues. The specimen sequenced was blood. The TCR comes from a woman in her twenties or thirties in good health. This sequence joins TRBV5-1 and TRBJ1-6; 9 nucleotides agree with TRBD1. Written as DNA, the CDR3 is TGCGCCAGCAGCTTCACCGGGACAGGGAAATATTCACCCCTCCACTTT. This sequence encodes CASSFTGTGKYSPLHF. Filled out from reference TRBV5-1 and TRBJ1-6, the complete variable domain reads KAGVTQTPRYLIKTRGQQVTLSCSPISGHRSVSWYQQTPGQGLQFLFEYFSETQRNKGNFPGRFSGRQFSNSRSEMNVSTLELGDSALYLCASSFTGTGKYSPLHFGNGTRLTVT.